The rows below give T cell receptor beta chains drawn from one sample of a study of T cell repertoires in cytomegalovirus infection. MiXCR, run by TCRdb on the reads, gives a single entry per CDR3 protein. The sample lists approximately 180,000 distinct CDR3 sequences, roughly 9% occurring once. The sequenced material came from PBMCs. These receptors were collected from a human donor in good health (CMV status not recorded). Some clones in this sample may be carry-over from other donors' samples. Each CDR3 is given with its conserved first and last residue.

V: TRBV20-1
J: TRBJ1-5
CDR3: CSARGDTDQPQHF

V: TRBV2
J: TRBJ1-2
CDR3: CASSTLGAIGYTF

V: TRBV6-2/TRBV6-3
J: TRBJ2-1
CDR3: CASSGRAGEQFF

V: TRBV4-1
J: TRBJ1-2
CDR3: CASSHGSGYTF

V: TRBV7-2
J: TRBJ1-2
CDR3: CASSPGKGNYGYTF

V: TRBV11-2
J: TRBJ2-2
CDR3: CASSQARGRTGELFF

V: TRBV12-3/TRBV12-4
J: TRBJ2-5
CDR3: CASSSLPGTGRRQETQYF

V: TRBV20-1
J: TRBJ1-1
CDR3: CSARQGVYTEAFF

V: TRBV12-3/TRBV12-4
J: TRBJ1-1
CDR3: CASRSPRGADKNTEAFF

V: TRBV29-1
J: TRBJ1-2
CDR3: CSVQDRGTYGYTF

V: TRBV28
J: TRBJ1-2
CDR3: CATSDRYGYTF

V: TRBV27
J: TRBJ1-1
CDR3: CASSFSVNRSWETEAFF

V: TRBV20-1
J: TRBJ1-6
CDR3: CSAREGTYPNSPLHF

V: TRBV6-6
J: TRBJ1-5
CDR3: CASGDISNQPQHF

V: TRBV5-4
J: TRBJ2-5
CDR3: CASSPGNRTQYF

V: TRBV7-2
J: TRBJ2-5
CDR3: CASSLRAGLWETQYF

V: TRBV6-1
J: TRBJ2-5
CDR3: CASSDGLAGFQETQYF

V: TRBV7-9
J: TRBJ1-2
CDR3: CASSLGNAVSYGYTF

V: TRBV30
J: TRBJ2-2
CDR3: CAWTREWKTGELFF

V: TRBV9
J: TRBJ2-1
CDR3: CASSPRGQGDYNEQFF

V: TRBV29-1
J: TRBJ2-1
CDR3: CSVEGTGGGEQFF

V: TRBV6-2/TRBV6-3
J: TRBJ2-7
CDR3: CASGTGQGTHEQYF

V: TRBV20-1
J: TRBJ2-5
CDR3: CSARGDRGPRQETQYF

V: TRBV7-2
J: TRBJ2-7
CDR3: CASSYPNARTQGEQYF

V: TRBV20-1
J: TRBJ2-5
CDR3: CSARAKLAGQETQYF

V: TRBV7-9
J: TRBJ1-1
CDR3: CVSSLTDNTEAFF

V: TRBV20-1
J: TRBJ2-7
CDR3: CSAIRGLAAFSYEQYF

V: TRBV2
J: TRBJ2-6
CDR3: CASSLQGAIGANVLTF

V: TRBV12-3/TRBV12-4
J: TRBJ1-1
CDR3: CASSPDSSCEAFF

V: TRBV5-6
J: TRBJ2-7
CDR3: CASSLVGGTGQYEQYF

V: TRBV5-1
J: TRBJ2-7
CDR3: CASSRIAGVGDEQYF

V: TRBV19
J: TRBJ2-7
CDR3: CASIHLGSQGGAPAHEQYF

V: TRBV29-1
J: TRBJ2-1
CDR3: CSVEDPGRVLLF

V: TRBV2
J: TRBJ1-5
CDR3: CANSPGSSNQPQHF

V: TRBV4-3
J: TRBJ2-7
CDR3: CASSQQRTGSYEQYF

V: TRBV19
J: TRBJ2-1
CDR3: CASSTRLAGSYNEQFF

V: TRBV5-1
J: TRBJ2-3
CDR3: CASKGQRVKDTQYF

V: TRBV28
J: TRBJ1-5
CDR3: CASSLDRGLTSNQPQHF

V: TRBV7-9
J: TRBJ2-5
CDR3: CASSAPTSGETQYF

V: TRBV7-2
J: TRBJ2-2
CDR3: CASSLAGLSGELFF

V: TRBV25-1
J: TRBJ2-5
CDR3: CASSDGRLLQETQYF

V: TRBV12-5
J: TRBJ2-2
CDR3: CATGQGNGELFF

V: TRBV20-1
J: TRBJ2-1
CDR3: CSARDVSSGSPYNEQFF

V: TRBV7-2
J: TRBJ2-6
CDR3: CASRNQGGGAGSGANVLTF

V: TRBV7-2
J: TRBJ2-4
CDR3: CASSLPRTKNIQYF

V: TRBV19
J: TRBJ1-1
CDR3: CASSQTGKSTEAFF

V: TRBV20-1
J: TRBJ2-1
CDR3: CSARAGNRLDNEQFF

V: TRBV2
J: TRBJ2-1
CDR3: CASNLNSYNEQFF

V: TRBV7-3
J: TRBJ2-7
CDR3: CASSLGISGYEQYF

V: TRBV5-6
J: TRBJ2-2
CDR3: CASSLDLVGGVSGELFF

V: TRBV5-4
J: TRBJ2-1
CDR3: CASSQRKTDSYNEQFF

V: TRBV9
J: TRBJ2-7
CDR3: CASSPRTGLGEQYF